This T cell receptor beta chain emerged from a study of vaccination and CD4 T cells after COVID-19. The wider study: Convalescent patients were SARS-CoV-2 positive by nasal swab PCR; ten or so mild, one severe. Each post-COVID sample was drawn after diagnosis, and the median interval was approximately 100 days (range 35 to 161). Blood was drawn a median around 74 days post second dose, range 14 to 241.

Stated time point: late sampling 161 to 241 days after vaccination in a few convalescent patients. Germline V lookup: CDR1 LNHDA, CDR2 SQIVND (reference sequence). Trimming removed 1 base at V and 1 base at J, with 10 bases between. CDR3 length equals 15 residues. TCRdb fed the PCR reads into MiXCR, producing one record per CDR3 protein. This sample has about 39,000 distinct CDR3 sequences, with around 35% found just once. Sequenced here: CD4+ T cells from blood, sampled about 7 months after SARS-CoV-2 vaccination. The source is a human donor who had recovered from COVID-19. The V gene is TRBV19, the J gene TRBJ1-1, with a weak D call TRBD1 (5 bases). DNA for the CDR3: TGTGCCAGTAGTATAGTTACCGGGGCGAACACTGAAGCTTTCTTT. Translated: CASSIVTGANTEAFF.